This TCR beta chain was found in a study of T cells after somatic rescue of genetic block. Libraries were prepared by immunoSEQ multiplex PCR; TCRdb keeps only in-frame clonotypes and omits some of them. The sample shows approximately 70,000 clones, approximately 91% of them seen only once. V lost 5 bases to trimming and J lost 7 bases, with 17 bases between them. The CDR3 runs to 15 residues. The germline CDR1 and CDR2 sequences are SGHTA and FQGNSA. J is TRBJ2-2 and V is TRBV7-2; D ambiguous. This TCR came from a man aged 25-45 years. The sequenced material came from peripheral blood mononuclear cells (PBMCs). CDR3: CASSRESGPGGELFF. The CDR3, as DNA: TGTGCCAGCAGCCGCGAGTCCGGGCCAGGCGGGGAGCTGTTTTTT.